This T cell receptor beta chain derives from a study of cytotoxic CD8 clonotypes in ibrutinib-treated CLL. This CDR3 is built from 12 residues. Trimming took off 0 bases at V and 6 bases at J, with 3 bases between the two ends. CDR1 and CDR2 from the germline V gene are SGHRS and YFSETQ. To note about this clone: Other DNA sequences in the same sample also yield this CDR3.

Sequencing sought depths of 1 in 200,000 to 1 in 1 million T cells. The repertoire was sequenced with immunoSEQ multiplex PCR; TCRdb's copy has only in-frame clones and lacks some. The data show about 150,000 clones, with around 76% seen just once and just over 5% held by the top ten. V and J are TRBV5-1 and TRBJ2-2; D remains ambiguous. Sequencing was performed on PBMCs, taken after 24 months of ibrutinib treatment. The clonotype originates from a human donor with chronic lymphocytic leukemia. The DNA of the CDR3 is TGCGCCAGCAGCTTGGGGGCCGGGGAGCTGTTTTTT. Translated, it gives CASSLGAGELFF. Full variable domain (rest looked up from reference TRBV5-1 and TRBJ2-2): KAGVTQTPRYLIKTRGQQVTLSCSPISGHRSVSWYQQTPGQGLQFLFEYFSETQRNKGNFPGRFSGRQFSNSRSEMNVSTLELGDSALYLCASSLGAGELFFGEGSRLTVL.